Listed here are 13 T cell receptor beta chains from one sample, sequenced in a study of cytotoxic CD8 clonotypes in ibrutinib-treated CLL. Profiled with immunoSEQ multiplex PCR; TCRdb holds only in-frame clones, not every one. The repertoire holds hundreds of thousands of clones, less than 75% seen once, with roughly 14% in the top ten. The starting material was PBMCs, obtained after 24 months of ibrutinib treatment. The source of these receptors is a human donor with chronic lymphocytic leukemia.

V gene TRBV30 combines with J gene TRBJ2-7, with TRBD2 matching 7 bases. J was trimmed by 3 bases and V by 5 bases; bases with no gene match: 10. This CDR3 has 14 residues. Germline V gene lookup returns CDR1 GTSNPN and CDR2 SVGIG (reference sequence). This CDR3 reads CAWGGPRDYYEQYF. CDR3 DNA sequence: TGTGCCTGGGGGGGACCCAGGGACTACTACGAGCAGTACTTC.

This rearrangement joins TRBV5-6 to TRBJ1-4; 8 nucleotides line up with TRBD1. Germline CDR1 reads SGHDT; CDR2 reads YYEEEE. The CDR3 is 14 amino acids. The V gene end was trimmed by 3 bases and the J gene end by 5 bases; junction bases not matched to a gene: 3. CDR3 loop: CASSWTGRNEKLFF. CDR3 in DNA: TGTGCCAGCAGCTGGACAGGGCGAAATGAAAAACTGTTTTTT.

The chain links TRBV29-1 to TRBJ2-1; D is possibly TRBD1 or TRBD2 (5 bases each). CDR1 SQVTM and CDR2 ANQGSEA come from the germline V gene. The CDR3 loop spans 13 amino acids. Trimming left V 7 bases short and J 0 bases short, with 10 bases between. The DNA for the CDR3 is TGCAGCGCCGGGGACGACTCCTACAATGAGCAGTTCTTC. Its translation: CSAGDDSYNEQFF.

The chain has TRBV27 and TRBJ2-7, with D possibly being TRBD1 or TRBD2 (5 bases each). CDR3 length equals 15 residues. CDR1 and CDR2 (germline): MNHEY, SMNVEV (reference sequence). Deletions cut 6 bases from V and 4 bases from J, with 19 bases between. Here the CDR3 reads CASSLLHGAEYEQYF. The CDR3 DNA reads TGTGCCAGCAGCCTACTCCACGGGGCCGAATACGAGCAGTACTTC.

This clone was detected a few times. This chain links TRBV27 with TRBJ2-7; D call uncertain. This CDR3 spans 13 amino acids. V lost 6 bases and J 8 bases, leaving 17 bases between the germline ends. Per germline, CDR1 MNHEY and CDR2 SMNVEV (reference sequence). CDR3 amino acids: CASRLGSHVQQYF. As DNA, the CDR3 is TGTGCCAGCAGACTCGGGTCCCATGTTCAGCAGTACTTC.

The chain employs TRBV7-9 and TRBJ1-4, with D uncertain. Trimming shortened V by 0 bases and J by 8 bases, and 10 bases separated the two germline ends. Germline CDR1 reads SEHNR; CDR2 reads FQNEAQ (reference sequence). This CDR3 comprises 14 residues. The DNA of the CDR3 is TGTGCCAGCAGCTTAGCATACGAGACAGAAAAACTGTTTTTT. The encoded protein is CASSLAYETEKLFF.

The genes are TRBV6-6 and TRBJ2-3, with D unresolved. Trimming stripped 0 bases from V and 5 bases from J, with 3 bases between. In germline, CDR1 is MNHNY, CDR2 SVGAGI (reference sequence). The CDR3 consists of 12 residues. In DNA form, the CDR3 reads TGTGCCAGCAGTTACTCGAAAGATACGCAGTATTTT. This sequence encodes CASSYSKDTQYF.

The V call is TRBV6-5, the J call TRBJ2-7; D gene unclear. With 4 bases removed from V and 2 bases from J, the gap between germline ends came to 9 bases. The CDR3 consists of 13 residues. CDR1 is MNHEY and CDR2 is SVGAGI in the germline V gene. The CDR3 loop is CASSSQQPYEQYF. The DNA of the CDR3 is TGTGCCAGCAGTTCGCAACAGCCCTACGAGCAGTACTTC.

The table lists this clone with a count of one. The chain couples TRBV9 to TRBJ2-1; D gene uncertain. Germline V gene sequence: CDR1 SGDLS, CDR2 YYNGEE. Trimming left V 0 bases short and J 1 base short, with 11 bases between. The CDR3 runs to 16 residues. CDR3 loop: CASSVEGFRSYNEQFF. CDR3 nucleotides: TGTGCCAGCAGCGTAGAAGGGTTTCGGTCCTACAATGAGCAGTTCTTC.

CDR3 region: CASSLVGDTQYF. Written as DNA, the CDR3 is TGTGCCAGCAGTTTGGTAGGAGATACGCAGTATTTT. This sequence joins TRBV27 and TRBJ2-3; D is undetermined. Per germline, CDR1 MNHEY and CDR2 SMNVEV (reference sequence). The ends were cut back, 3 bases at V and 5 bases at J, with 6 bases in the middle. This CDR3 region has 12 residues.

In DNA form, the CDR3 reads TGTGCCAGCAGTTACTCGGGCCTAACAGGGGGCAACGAGCAGTACTTC. Protein product: CASSYSGLTGGNEQYF. The chain uses TRBV6-5 and TRBJ2-7; 9 positions agree with TRBD1. With V trimmed by 0 bases and J by 5 bases, 8 bases remained unmatched. This CDR3 region has 16 residues. Germline V gene data show CDR1 as MNHEY and CDR2 as SVGAGI.

The chain uses TRBV18 and TRBJ1-2; unclear D gene. The CDR3 is made up of 15 amino acids. Germline CDR1 and CDR2: KGHSH and LQKENI. The V and J ends lost 2 bases and 10 bases respectively, with 20 bases between them. This CDR3 is CASSPLSSTFGDYTF. In DNA form, the CDR3 reads TGTGCCAGCTCACCATTGTCCTCGACCTTTGGAGACTACACCTTC.

This clone was counted once. This sequence joins TRBV28 and TRBJ2-1, with 8 bases lining up with TRBD1. The junction had 7 bases not matched to a gene; V was cut back by 9 bases and J by 0 bases. Germline-derived CDR1 and CDR2 are MDHEN and SYDVKM. The CDR3 length is 15 residues. The CDR3 here is CASTTGTGSYNEQFF. In nucleotides, the CDR3 is TGTGCCAGTACCACCGGGACAGGCTCCTACAATGAGCAGTTCTTC.